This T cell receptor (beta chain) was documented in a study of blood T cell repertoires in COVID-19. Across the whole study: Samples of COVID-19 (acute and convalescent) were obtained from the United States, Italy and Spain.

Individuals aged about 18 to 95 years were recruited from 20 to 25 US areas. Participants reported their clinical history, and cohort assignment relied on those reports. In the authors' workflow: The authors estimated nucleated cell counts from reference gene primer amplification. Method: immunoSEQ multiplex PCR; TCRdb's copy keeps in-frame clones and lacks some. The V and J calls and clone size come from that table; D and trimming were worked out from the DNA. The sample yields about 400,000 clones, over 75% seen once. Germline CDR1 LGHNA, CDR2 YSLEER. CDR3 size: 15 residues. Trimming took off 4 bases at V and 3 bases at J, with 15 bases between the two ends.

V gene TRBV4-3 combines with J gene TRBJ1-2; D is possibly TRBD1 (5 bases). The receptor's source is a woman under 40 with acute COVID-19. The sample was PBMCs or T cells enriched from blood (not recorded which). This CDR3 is CASSPVSQGHYGYTF. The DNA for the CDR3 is TGCGCCAGCAGCCCAGTGAGCCAGGGCCACTATGGCTACACCTTC.